Below are 32 T cell receptor beta chains sequenced from a single sample in a study of T cells in Graves' hyperthyroidism and ophthalmopathy. RNA transcripts gave rise to amplified TCR beta CDR3 regions. First-round RT-PCR of the TCR CDR3 relied on the HTBI primer set. TCRdb redid the calling of the multiplex PCR reads with MiXCR, one entry per CDR3 protein. Here the sample spans 300,000 to 450,000 distinct CDR3 sequences, about 14% being singletons. Sequenced input: blood. The receptor source for this set is a woman between 25 and 40 years old with Graves' ophthalmopathy.

This clonotype was seen many times. J is TRBJ2-5 and V is TRBV11-2; 8 bases fit TRBD1. The V gene's germline CDR1 is SGHAT and CDR2 FQNNGV. The CDR3 is made up of 17 amino acids. V shed 5 bases, J shed 4 bases, and the junction held 15 bases outside the gene matches. CDR3 residues: CASSRAQTGEPLETQYF. CDR3 coding DNA: TGTGCCAGCAGCCGCGCTCAGACAGGGGAACCCTTAGAGACCCAGTACTTC.

There are many counts of this clonotype. The rearrangement links TRBV30 to TRBJ1-6; D gene ambiguous. Deletions cut 3 bases from V and 9 bases from J, with 12 bases between. The germline CDR1 and CDR2 sequences are GTSNPN and SVGIG (reference sequence). This CDR3 region has 13 residues. CDR3 bases: TGTGCCTGGAGCGCCGCCGTGGGTTCACCCCTCCACTTT. Translating gives CAWSAAVGSPLHF.

This clonotype has just a few counts. The chain carries TRBV7-9 and TRBJ1-1; D perhaps matches TRBD1 (5 bases). Germline-derived CDR1 and CDR2 are SEHNR and FQNEAQ (reference sequence). This CDR3 is 16 amino acids long. V dropped 10 bases and J dropped 4 bases, with 25 bases sitting between them. The CDR3 nucleotides read TGTGCCAATTCCAAGCAGGGAGCCGGCTTGGGCACTGAAGCTTTCTTT. It specifies CANSKQGAGLGTEAFF.

This clonotype was counted between two and nine times. The rearrangement links TRBV27 to TRBJ1-6; 8 positions match TRBD1. The CDR3 loop spans 14 amino acids. With V trimmed by 2 bases and J by 10 bases, 4 bases remained unmatched. The V gene's germline CDR1 is MNHEY and CDR2 SMNVEV (reference sequence). The CDR3 sequence is CASSLGQGWSPLHF. The DNA for the CDR3 is TGTGCCAGCAGTTTAGGACAGGGTTGGTCACCCCTCCACTTT.

This clonotype occurred many times. This chain uses TRBV12-5 with TRBJ1-4; D may be TRBD1 (5 bases). CDR1 is LGHNT, CDR2 FRNRAP, per germline. V shed 0 bases and J shed 0 bases, with 17 bases lying between them. This CDR3 region has 19 residues. In DNA, the CDR3 is TGTGCTAGTGGTTTGGTACGTGGGGGGGTTTCTGCAACTAATGAAAAACTGTTTTTT. Protein sequence: CASGLVRGGVSATNEKLFF.

This clonotype appeared many times. This chain connects TRBV6-1 to TRBJ1-2; 7 positions match TRBD1. V dropped 5 bases and J dropped 8; count of bases not matched to a gene: 11. CDR1 is MNHNS, CDR2 SASEGT, per germline. The CDR3 contains 14 residues. In nucleotides, the CDR3 is TGTGCCAGCAGTCAGACAGGGAAGGTGGAGGGCTACACCTTC. Encoded protein: CASSQTGKVEGYTF.

This clonotype was counted at least ten times. The CDR3 sequence: CASSLLGGQHEAFF. The CDR3 DNA reads TGTGCCAGCAGCTTGCTTGGGGGACAGCACGAAGCTTTCTTT. The chain recombines TRBV5-6 with TRBJ1-1; 7 bases align to TRBD1. Germline assignment: CDR1 SGHDT and CDR2 YYEEEE. The CDR3 spans 14 residues. The V gene end was trimmed by 1 base and the J gene end by 8 bases; junction bases not matched to a gene: 8.

About this clonotype: The germline gene is not matched at one end of the junction; a read error may be the cause. V and J are TRBV7-9 and TRBJ2-2; 7 bases agree with TRBD2. The length of the CDR3 is 11 residues. Germline assignment: CDR1 SEHNR and CDR2 FQNEAQ (reference sequence). The CDR3 sequence: CASTVRGGLFF. The CDR3 region has the DNA TGTGCCAGCACAGTTCGCGGGGGGCTGTTTTTT. The whole variable domain, filled in from reference TRBV7-9 and TRBJ2-2, reads DTGVSQNPRHKITKRGQNVTFRCDPISEHNRLYWYRQTLGQGPEFLTYFQNEAQLEKSRLLSDRFSAERPKGSFSTLEIQRTEQGDSAMYLCASTVRGGLFFGEGSRLTVL.

The rearrangement links TRBV15 to TRBJ2-5; TRBD2 agrees at 7 bases. This CDR3 is built from 15 residues. Per germline, CDR1 LNHNV and CDR2 YYDKDF (reference sequence). J lost 2 bases, V lost 0 bases, and 3 bases had no gene match. The CDR3 DNA is TGTGCCACCAGCAGAGATGCGGGGGTGCAAGAGACCCAGTACTTC. Amino acids: CATSRDAGVQETQYF.

This clonotype was seen many times. This chain links TRBV30 with TRBJ1-2; unclear D gene. CDR1 is GTSNPN, CDR2 SVGIG, per germline (reference sequence). The CDR3 has 15 residues. V was shortened by 2 bases and J by 0 bases, with 13 bases between the two germline ends. The CDR3 nucleotides are TGTGCCTGGAGTTCCGGCAGGCTGACTAACTATGGCTACACCTTC. Translated, it gives CAWSSGRLTNYGYTF.

This clonotype showed up many times. This chain joins TRBV15 and TRBJ2-1; the D gene could be TRBD1 or TRBD2 (5 bases each). The CDR3 spans 15 residues. Germline CDR1 and CDR2: LNHNV and YYDKDF (reference sequence). V was pared by 7 bases and J by 2 bases, with 15 bases between. In DNA, the CDR3 is TGTGCCACCAAGCCTCGGCAGGGAGCCTACAATGAGCAGTTCTTC. Protein: CATKPRQGAYNEQFF.

This clonotype was seen repeatedly, ten times or more. The CDR3 region has the DNA TGTGCCAGCAGCCGACAGGGGTCTTCTGGAAACACCATATATTTT. Translated: CASSRQGSSGNTIYF. The V and J genes are TRBV7-2 and TRBJ1-3, with 8 bases identical to TRBD1. The CDR3 runs to 15 residues. The germline gives CDR1 SGHTA, CDR2 FQGNSA. V lost 5 bases to trimming and J lost 1 base; unmatched junction nucleotides: 4.

This clonotype was observed a handful of times. The J gene is TRBJ1-1, the V gene TRBV10-3; maybe TRBD1 (5 bases). CDR3 length equals 17 residues. Germline loops: CDR1 ENHRY, CDR2 SYGVKD. V was trimmed by 6 bases and J by 4 bases, leaving 24 bases between them. As DNA, the CDR3 is TGTGCCATCAGCAAAAAGCCGGGGCCGCAATTGACCACTGAAGCTTTCTTT. Its protein is CAISKKPGPQLTTEAFF.

This clonotype was detected ten times or more. The chain couples TRBV3-1 to TRBJ1-4; 7 bases line up with TRBD1. CDR1 LGHDT and CDR2 YNNKEL come from the germline V gene (reference sequence). CDR3 length: 18 residues. J was trimmed by 1 base and V by 2 bases; bases with no gene match: 10. This chain's CDR3 is CASSQLTGVSRTNEKLFF. CDR3 nucleotide sequence: TGTGCCAGCAGCCAACTCACAGGGGTTTCGAGAACTAATGAAAAACTGTTTTTT. Filled out from reference TRBV3-1 and TRBJ1-4, the complete variable domain reads DTAVSQTPKYLVTQMGNDKSIKCEQNLGHDTMYWYKQDSKKFLKIMFSYNNKELIINETVPNRFSPKSPDKAHLNLHINSLELGDSAVYFCASSQLTGVSRTNEKLFFGSGTQLSVL.

This clonotype was seen a handful of times. The chain combines TRBV20-1 with TRBJ1-3; 10 bases agree with TRBD1. Germline CDR1 is DFQATT and CDR2 is SNEGSKA (reference sequence). The CDR3 is 14 residues long. Trimming at V came to 5 bases and at J to 4 bases, leaving 5 bases not matched to a gene. DNA for the CDR3: TGCAGTGCTGACCGACAGGGGGCGGGAAACACCATATATTTT. Amino acid sequence: CSADRQGAGNTIYF.

This clonotype came up many times. The V gene is TRBV30, the J gene TRBJ2-3; TRBD2 agrees at 10 bases. V shed 5 bases and J 8 bases; nucleotides not matched to a gene: 13. This CDR3 is 15 amino acids long. The germline V gene has CDR1 GTSNPN and CDR2 SVGIG (reference sequence). CDR3 in amino acids: CAWDLLAGALGTQYF. The CDR3 DNA follows: TGTGCCTGGGATCTTCTAGCGGGGGCACTGGGTACGCAGTATTTT.

This clonotype has a count of ten or more. CDR3 sequence: CASNKGTSSYEQYF. CDR3 in DNA: TGTGCCAGCAATAAGGGGACCTCGTCCTACGAGCAGTACTTC. The chain has TRBV12-3 or TRBV12-4 and TRBJ2-7; D tentatively reads TRBD1 or TRBD2 (5 bases each). The V end was cut by 7 bases, the J end by 1 base, with 14 bases between. This CDR3 is 14 amino acids long.

There are many counts of this clonotype. J is TRBJ2-2 and V is TRBV28, with TRBD2 matching 12 bases. Germline loops: CDR1 MDHEN, CDR2 SYDVKM. Trimming cost V 7 bases and J 0 bases; bases outside gene matches: 12. CDR3 size: 19 residues. For the CDR3, the DNA is TGTGCCAGCACCGTCCACTGGACTAGCGGGGAAACGAACACCGGGGAGCTGTTTTTT. It translates to CASTVHWTSGETNTGELFF.

Many counts were recorded for this clonotype. The rearrangement links TRBV12-3 or TRBV12-4 to TRBJ2-1; 8 positions agree with TRBD2. The CDR3 contains 17 residues. V dropped 4 bases and J dropped 2; count of bases not matched to a gene: 10. Here the CDR3 DNA reads TGTGCCAGCAGTTCGCGACCGGGACTAGGAACCTACAATGAGCAGTTCTTC. The encoded protein is CASSSRPGLGTYNEQFF.

The sample holds many counts of this clonotype. The chain carries TRBV20-1 and TRBJ1-2; D not certain. This CDR3 spans 14 amino acids. Per germline, CDR1 DFQATT and CDR2 SNEGSKA (reference sequence). V lost 0 bases to trimming and J lost 4 bases, with 12 bases between them. The CDR3 region has the DNA TGCAGTGCTAGAGATATTGCACTAACCTATGGCTACACCTTC. Its protein product is CSARDIALTYGYTF.

This clonotype was seen ten or more times. The gene calls are TRBV5-1 and TRBJ2-2; TRBD2 matches at 14 bases. V trimming: 4 bases; J trimming: 5 bases; junction bases outside the gene matches: 7. The germline CDR1 and CDR2 sequences are SGHRS and YFSETQ. CDR3 size: 17 residues. CDR3 protein: CASSGGLAGGGTGELFF. CDR3 bases: TGCGCCAGCAGCGGTGGACTAGCGGGGGGCGGAACCGGGGAGCTGTTTTTT.

This clonotype was seen a handful of times. The rearrangement joins TRBV28 to TRBJ2-1, with D possibly TRBD1 on 6 matching bases. CDR3 length equals 13 residues. Germline CDR1 reads MDHEN; CDR2 reads SYDVKM. DNA of the CDR3: TGTGCTATAGAACAGGGATCCTACAATGAGCAGTTCTTC. It specifies CAIEQGSYNEQFF.

About this clonotype: A much larger clone lies a single base off, so this may be a read error. This sequence joins TRBV20-1 and TRBJ2-5; 12 bases are a match to TRBD2. Per the germline V gene, CDR1 is DFQATT and CDR2 is SNEGSKA (reference sequence). The CDR3 consists of 14 residues. V trimming: 7 bases; J trimming: 1 base; junction bases outside the gene matches: 4. CDR3 region: CSEGTSGSQETQYF. The DNA of the CDR3 is TGCAGTGAGGGGACTAGCGGGTCCCAAGAGACCCAGTACTTC.

This clonotype came up many times. The chain employs TRBV11-2 and TRBJ1-4; TRBD1 matches 9 bases. The length of the CDR3 is 15 residues. V gave up 1 base and J gave up 8 bases; unmatched junction bases: 5. In germline, CDR1 is SGHAT, CDR2 FQNNGV. CDR3 sequence (DNA): TGTGCCAGCAGCTTAGGCGGGACAGGGTACGAAAAACTGTTTTTT. The encoded protein is CASSLGGTGYEKLFF.

This clonotype was seen repeatedly, ten times or more. This chain joins TRBV5-5 and TRBJ1-5; 8 positions match TRBD1. Germline lookup yields CDR1 SGHKS and CDR2 YYEKEE (reference sequence). With V trimmed by 4 bases and J by 4 bases, 4 bases remained unmatched. This CDR3 is 14 amino acids long. CDR3 sequence: CASSLRTGNQPQHF. The CDR3 region has the DNA TGTGCCAGCAGCCTCCGGACAGGGAATCAGCCCCAGCATTTT.

This clonotype occurred many times. The V gene is TRBV28, the J gene TRBJ2-7; 12 bases agree with TRBD2. Germline V gene sequence: CDR1 MDHEN, CDR2 SYDVKM. With V trimmed by 2 bases and J by 0 bases, 11 bases remained unmatched. CDR3 size: 19 residues. The CDR3 DNA is TGTGCCAGCAGTTTACCCCTGGGACTAGCGGGTTTAAGCTCCTACGAGCAGTACTTC. This gives the protein CASSLPLGLAGLSSYEQYF.

This clonotype was observed at least ten times. The rearrangement uses TRBV7-6 and TRBJ2-7; weak D call: TRBD1 (6 bases). Germline V gene data show CDR1 as SGHVS and CDR2 as FNYEAQ. V was shortened by 1 base and J by 5 bases, with 18 bases between the two germline ends. The CDR3 consists of 16 residues. CDR3 nucleotide sequence: TGTGCCAGCAGCTTAGAGGCAACAGGGAATCTCCACGAGCAGTACTTC. The encoded protein is CASSLEATGNLHEQYF.

Ten or more counts support this clonotype. The chain joins TRBV12-3 or TRBV12-4 to TRBJ1-6; D remains unclear. Trimming took off 2 bases at V and 8 bases at J, with 7 bases between the two ends. The CDR3 spans 13 residues. For the CDR3, the DNA is TGTGCCAGCAGTTTAATGAGGGATTCACCCCTCCACTTT. Residues: CASSLMRDSPLHF.

This clonotype was seen at least ten times. At one end, the junction sequence differs from germline, possibly due to a read error. The chain joins TRBV6-1 to TRBJ1-2; D unclear. CDR1 is MNHNS and CDR2 is SASEGT in the germline V gene. CDR3 length: 16 amino acids. This CDR3 is CASRSPGQWTEYAYTF. CDR3 nucleotides: TGTGCCAGCAGGAGCCCCGGGCAATGGACGGAATATGCCTACACCTTC.

This clonotype was seen many times. The V gene is TRBV4-1, the J gene TRBJ1-5; TRBD1 is a possible D gene (5 bases). Trimming took 0 bases from V and 5 from J, leaving 14 bases between them. Germline CDR1 is MGHRA and CDR2 is YSYEKL. The CDR3 runs to 16 residues. The chain's CDR3 is CASSQEGRGDHQPQHF. For the CDR3, the DNA is TGCGCCAGCAGCCAAGAGGGTCGAGGGGATCATCAGCCCCAGCATTTT.

This clonotype was picked up many times. This chain connects TRBV28 to TRBJ2-5, with D hard to call. In germline, CDR1 is MDHEN, CDR2 SYDVKM. CDR3 size: 12 residues. V gave up 4 bases and J gave up 5 bases, with 8 bases separating them. Here the CDR3 DNA reads TGTGCCAGCAGTTCGGCAAGTGAGACCCAGTACTTC. Encoded protein: CASSSASETQYF.

As for this clonotype: A single base separates this from a much larger clone, so it may be a read error. V usage is TRBV3-1 and J usage is TRBJ2-7, with D possibly matching TRBD1 (6 bases). The V end was cut by 1 base, the J end by 0 bases, with 10 bases between. The CDR3 sequence is 15 residues long. CDR1 and CDR2 (germline): LGHDT, YNNKEL (reference sequence). The CDR3 sequence: CASSQAAGASYEQYF. The CDR3 DNA reads TGTGCCAGCAGCCAAGCGGCAGGGGCCTCCTACGAGCAGTACTTC.